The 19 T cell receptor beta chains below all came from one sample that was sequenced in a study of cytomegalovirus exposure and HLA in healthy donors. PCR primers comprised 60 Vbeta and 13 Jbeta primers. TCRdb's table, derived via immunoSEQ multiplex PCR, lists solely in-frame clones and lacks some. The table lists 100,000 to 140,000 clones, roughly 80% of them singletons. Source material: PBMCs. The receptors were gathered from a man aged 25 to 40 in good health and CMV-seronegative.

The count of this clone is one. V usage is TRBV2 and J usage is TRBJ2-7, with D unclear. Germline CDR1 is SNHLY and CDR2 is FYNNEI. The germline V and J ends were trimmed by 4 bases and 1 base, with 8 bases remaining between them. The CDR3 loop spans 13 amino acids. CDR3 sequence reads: CASSGYQSYEQYF. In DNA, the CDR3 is TGTGCCAGCAGTGGGTACCAGTCCTACGAGCAGTACTTC. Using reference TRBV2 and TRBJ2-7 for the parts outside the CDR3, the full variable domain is EPEVTQTPSHQVTQMGQEVILRCVPISNHLYFYWYRQILGQKVEFLVSFYNNEISEKSEIFDDQFSVERPDGSNFTLKIRSTKLEDSAMYFCASSGYQSYEQYFGPGTRLTVT.

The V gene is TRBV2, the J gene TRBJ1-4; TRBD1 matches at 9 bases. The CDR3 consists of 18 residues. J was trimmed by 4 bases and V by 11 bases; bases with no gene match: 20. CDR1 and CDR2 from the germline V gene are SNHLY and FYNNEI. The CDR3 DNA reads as TGTGCCCCCGGGGGAGGACAGGGGCGCCCGTACCATAATGAAAAACTGTTTTTT. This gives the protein CAPGGGQGRPYHNEKLFF.

The CDR3 sequence: CASSLGQGDLDEQFF. The CDR3 DNA sequence: TGTGCCAGCAGCCTGGGACAGGGGGACTTGGATGAGCAGTTCTTC. V and J are TRBV4-2 and TRBJ2-1; 11 bases are a match to TRBD1. The CDR3 has 15 amino acids. Germline CDR1 LGHNA, CDR2 YNFKEQ. The ends lost 4 bases at V and 8 bases at J; junction bases unmatched: 7.

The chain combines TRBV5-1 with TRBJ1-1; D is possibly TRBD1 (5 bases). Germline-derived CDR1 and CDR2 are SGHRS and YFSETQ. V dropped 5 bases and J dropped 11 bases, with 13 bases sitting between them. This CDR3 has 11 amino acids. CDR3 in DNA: TGCGCCAGCAGGGCCCAGGGTGAGGCTTTCTTT. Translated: CASRAQGEAFF.

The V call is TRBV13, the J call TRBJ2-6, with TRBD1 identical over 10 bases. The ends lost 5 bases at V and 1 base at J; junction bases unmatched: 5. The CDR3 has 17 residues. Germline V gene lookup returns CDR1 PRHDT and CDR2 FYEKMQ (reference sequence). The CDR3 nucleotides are TGTGCCAGCAGCCAGGGACAGGGGACTTCTGGGGCCAACGTCCTGACTTTC. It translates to CASSQGQGTSGANVLTF.

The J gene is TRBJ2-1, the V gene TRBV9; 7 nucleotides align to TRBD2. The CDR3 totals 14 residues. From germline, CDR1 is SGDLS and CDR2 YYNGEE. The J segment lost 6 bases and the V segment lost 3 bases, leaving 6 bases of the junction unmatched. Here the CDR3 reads CASSAWGGGNEQFF. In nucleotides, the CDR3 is TGTGCCAGCAGCGCATGGGGCGGGGGCAATGAGCAGTTCTTC.

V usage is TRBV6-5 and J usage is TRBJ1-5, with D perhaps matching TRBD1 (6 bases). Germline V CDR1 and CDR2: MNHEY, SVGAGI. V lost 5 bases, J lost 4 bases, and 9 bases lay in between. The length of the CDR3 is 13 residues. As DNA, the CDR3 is TGTGCCAGCAGTCTCGACAGGAATCAGCCCCAGCATTTT. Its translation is CASSLDRNQPQHF.

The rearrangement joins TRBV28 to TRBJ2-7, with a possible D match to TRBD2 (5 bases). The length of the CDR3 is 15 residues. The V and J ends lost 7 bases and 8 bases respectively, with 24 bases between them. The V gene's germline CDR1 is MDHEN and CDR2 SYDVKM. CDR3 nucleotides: TGTGCCAGCACCGCTTGGAGGCAGTACCCAGACCAGCAGTACTTC. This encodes CASTAWRQYPDQQYF.

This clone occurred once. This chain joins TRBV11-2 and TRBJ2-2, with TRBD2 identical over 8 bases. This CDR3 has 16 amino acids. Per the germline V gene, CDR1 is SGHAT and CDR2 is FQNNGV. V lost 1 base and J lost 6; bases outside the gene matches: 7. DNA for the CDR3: TGTGCCAGCAGCTTAGGAGCGGGGGTAGGATCCGGGGAGCTGTTTTTT. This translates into CASSLGAGVGSGELFF.

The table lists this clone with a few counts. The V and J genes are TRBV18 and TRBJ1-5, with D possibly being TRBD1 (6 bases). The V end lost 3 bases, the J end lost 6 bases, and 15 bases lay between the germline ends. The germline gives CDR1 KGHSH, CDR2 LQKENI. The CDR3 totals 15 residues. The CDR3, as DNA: TGTGCCAGCTCACCGGACAGTGGGGGTGTTCAGCCCCAGCATTTT. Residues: CASSPDSGGVQPQHF. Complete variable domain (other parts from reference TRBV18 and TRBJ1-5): NAGVMQNPRHLVRRRGQEARLRCSPMKGHSHVYWYRQLPEEGLKFMVYLQKENIIDESGMPKERFSAEFPKEGPSILRIQQVVRGDSAAYFCASSPDSGGVQPQHFGDGTRLSIL.

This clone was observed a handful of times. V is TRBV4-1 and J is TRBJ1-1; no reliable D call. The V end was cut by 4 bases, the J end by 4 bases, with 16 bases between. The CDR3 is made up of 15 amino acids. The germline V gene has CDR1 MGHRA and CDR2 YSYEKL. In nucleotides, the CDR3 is TGCGCCAGCAGCCCTCCTTTCCGGGGAGGCACTGAAGCTTTCTTT. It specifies CASSPPFRGGTEAFF.

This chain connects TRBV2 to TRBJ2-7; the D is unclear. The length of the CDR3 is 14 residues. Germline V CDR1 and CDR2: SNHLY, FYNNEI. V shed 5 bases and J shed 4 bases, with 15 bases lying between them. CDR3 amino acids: CASSRLTYGYEQYF. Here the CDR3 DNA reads TGTGCCAGCAGTAGACTTACCTACGGGTACGAGCAGTACTTC.

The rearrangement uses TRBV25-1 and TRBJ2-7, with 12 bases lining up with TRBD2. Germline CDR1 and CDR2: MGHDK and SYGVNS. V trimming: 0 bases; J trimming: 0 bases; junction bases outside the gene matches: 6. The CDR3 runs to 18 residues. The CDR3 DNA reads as TGTGCCAGCAGTGAATATGGGACTAGCGGGCACTCCTCCTACGAGCAGTACTTC. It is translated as CASSEYGTSGHSSYEQYF.

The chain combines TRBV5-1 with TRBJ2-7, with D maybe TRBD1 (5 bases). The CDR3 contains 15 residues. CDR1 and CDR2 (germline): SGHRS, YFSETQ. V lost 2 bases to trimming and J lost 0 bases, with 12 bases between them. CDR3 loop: CASSFGHLSSYEQYF. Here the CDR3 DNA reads TGCGCCAGCAGCTTTGGACATCTGAGCTCCTACGAGCAGTACTTC.

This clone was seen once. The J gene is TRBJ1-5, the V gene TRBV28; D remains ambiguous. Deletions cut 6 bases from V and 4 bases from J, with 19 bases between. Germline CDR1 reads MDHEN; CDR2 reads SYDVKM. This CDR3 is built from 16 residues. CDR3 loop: CASSPREEEGNQPQHF. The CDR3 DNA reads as TGTGCCAGCAGCCCGCGTGAGGAGGAGGGTAATCAGCCCCAGCATTTT.

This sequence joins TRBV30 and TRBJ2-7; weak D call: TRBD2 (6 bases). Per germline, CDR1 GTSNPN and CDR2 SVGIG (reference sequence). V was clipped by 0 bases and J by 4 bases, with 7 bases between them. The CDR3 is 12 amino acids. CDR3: CAWSVGGYEQYF. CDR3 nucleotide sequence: TGTGCCTGGAGTGTCGGGGGTTACGAGCAGTACTTC.

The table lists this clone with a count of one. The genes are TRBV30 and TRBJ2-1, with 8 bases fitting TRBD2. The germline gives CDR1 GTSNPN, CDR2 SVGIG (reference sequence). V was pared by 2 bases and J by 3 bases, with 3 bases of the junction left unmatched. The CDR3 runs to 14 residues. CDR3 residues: CAWSRGGDYNEQFF. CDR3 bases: TGTGCCTGGAGTCGGGGGGGGGACTACAATGAGCAGTTCTTC.

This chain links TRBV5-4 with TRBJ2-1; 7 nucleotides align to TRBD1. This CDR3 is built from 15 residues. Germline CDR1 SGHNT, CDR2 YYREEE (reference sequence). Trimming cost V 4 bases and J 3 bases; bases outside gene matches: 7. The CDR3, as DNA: TGTGCCAGCAGCACCCGACAGGGCGACTACAATGAGCAGTTCTTC. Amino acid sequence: CASSTRQGDYNEQFF.

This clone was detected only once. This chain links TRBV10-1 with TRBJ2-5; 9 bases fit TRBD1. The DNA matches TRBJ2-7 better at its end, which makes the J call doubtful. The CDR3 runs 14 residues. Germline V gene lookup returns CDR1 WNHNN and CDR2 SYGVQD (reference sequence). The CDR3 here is CASSDRTGVHEQYF. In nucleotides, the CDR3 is TGCGCCAGCAGCGACCGGACAGGGGTTCACGAGCAGTACTTC.